Included here is one T cell receptor beta chain sequence, with context. Its recognized antigen is unknown. Nothing much larger sits one base from this clone, and base qualities are not available. Donors were roughly 40 systemically healthy Caucasian individuals from Russia aged roughly 6 to 95 years. Each donor gave approximately 9.3 milliliters of peripheral blood, collected into EDTA-treated Vacutainer tubes. PBMCs were isolated by Ficoll-Paque density-gradient centrifugation, with at least 6.5 million obtained per sample. Total RNA, at least 5 micrograms per sample, was extracted from PBMCs with Trizol reagent. Naive CD45RAhigh/CD27high T cell percentages were measured by flow cytometry on a PBMC aliquot from every donor. The library was obtained by 5' RACE. Sequencing was performed on an Illumina HiSeq 2500. The second PCR ran for roughly 7 to 11 cycles and used a J-beta primer mix along with a sample-barcoded 5' primer. A unique molecular identifier was introduced onto each TCR beta cDNA molecule by a template-switch 5' adaptor carrying 12 random nucleotides. At least 2.5 million CDR3-containing paired-end reads were obtained from each sample. The Mint cDNA synthesis kit, primed by a TRBC-specific oligonucleotide, was used to synthesize first-strand cDNA from all RNA. Following uracil-DNA glycosylase treatment, a first 18-cycle PCR with universal primers M1SS and BC2_uni_R was performed on all cDNA. The original pipeline was this. Normalization of each sample was performed by random selection of 1 million high-quality reads, each carrying a distinct molecular identifier. Instead of being binned into consensus sequences, reads with shared molecular identifiers were discarded. MiTCR, run with a Q25 quality threshold and the strictest error-elimination algorithm, handled CDR3 identification, clonotype clustering and error correction. A nonparametric unseen species model with Euler transformation was used to estimate a lower bound on total TCR beta diversity. TCRdb redid the processing of the public reads, applying fastp at Q25 and MiXCR, and retained in-frame beta chains. Every CDR3 protein is listed once, alongside the most common genes and DNA of its rows. Clone size and V and J calls follow TCRdb, not the original study. The sample data list roughly 800,000 distinct CDR3 sequences, and about 62% of these were observed just once. The biggest ten clones account for approximately 23% of the sample.

This sample stems from a study of blood T cells in healthy people across ages (dated by TCRdb to the mid-2010s). Notes on the research overall: In model experiments, template switching captured about one uniquely barcoded TCR beta cDNA molecule for every two T cells. Using the same blood draw, the study looked at two additional independent replicas of 1 million unique cDNA reads for two donors, one aged 18 to 30 and the other aged 80 or older. The study measured age-related changes in TCR beta repertoire diversity using deep sequencing normalized with unique cDNA molecular identifiers. To avoid experimental bias, donors of different ages were spread randomly across the sequencing lanes. The donors were split into four age groups: young (average roughly 15 years), middle-aged (nearly 40), aged (approximately 60) and long-lived (roughly 77). Findings and caveats that apply to the study as a whole: Estimates of total diversity from one million sequenced T cells were regarded as lower bounds and underestimates. A strong correlation was found between observed TCR beta diversity and the percentage of naive T cells measured by flow cytometry. Compared with the aged group, the long-lived group had more naive CD4+ T cells, fewer expanded clones and increased TCR diversity, a pattern suggesting age selection. Because donor CMV infection status was unknown, age-related changes in expanded clonotypes were potentially confounded. Conclusive comparison of naive and antigen-experienced compartments was prevented by the profiling of bulk unsorted PBMCs. Observed TCR beta diversity per million T cells fell roughly linearly with age, and a significant reduction was already apparent by age around 44.

From a lookup of the germline V gene, CDR1 and CDR2 are SQVTM and ANQGSEA. V is trimmed back by 6 bases and J by 4 bases, and the junction contains 5 bases that no gene match accounts for. The CDR3 spans 13 residues, from the cysteine through the phenylalanine. The CDR3 DNA has 39 bases and is translated from base 1. This chain joins TRBV29-1 to TRBJ2-3; 9 bases in between match TRBD1. Sequencing was performed on blood. The TCR originated in a man under 40 in good health. The CDR3 amino acid sequence is: CSVMGQGPDTQYF. DNA sequence: TGCAGCGTGATGGGACAGGGCCCAGATACGCAGTATTTT.